This T cell receptor (beta chain) was sequenced during a study of immune evolution from preneoplasia to lung adenocarcinoma. Study-wide context: HLA loss of heterozygosity: approximately 7.5% AIS, about 15% MIA, about 35% ADC, none AAH.

Sequenced by immunoSEQ multiplex PCR; TCRdb stores in-frame clones only, minus some. The data hold roughly 10,000 clones, with 78% observed a single time. Germline V gene sequence: CDR1 SGHTA, CDR2 FQGNSA. This CDR3 is 14 amino acids long. V was shortened by 5 bases and J by 12 bases, with 17 bases between the two germline ends. Study outcomes and limitations: Clonality was highest in normal lung, lower in later-stage lesions apparently. Normal lung had the highest top T cell clone frequencies.

After pathologic assessment, macro-dissection selected premalignant or tumor cells for extraction. A word on this clone: The target antigen is unknown.

The V gene is TRBV7-2, the J gene TRBJ1-6; D call uncertain. Sequenced sample: FFPE minimally invasive lung adenocarcinoma tissue. This sequence was found in a person aged 60-79 years with lung adenocarcinoma. This chain's CDR3 is CASSRAPPGVPLHF. CDR3 coding DNA: TGTGCCAGCAGCCGAGCCCCGCCGGGAGTACCCCTCCACTTT.